The sequence of this T cell receptor beta chain was determined in a study of T cells in Graves' hyperthyroidism and ophthalmopathy. This clonotype showed up many times. Germline V gives CDR1 MDHEN, CDR2 SYDVKM. Trimming took 3 bases from V and 8 from J, leaving 14 bases between them. The CDR3 is 13 residues long. Authors of the study amplified TCR beta CDR3 regions from RNA transcripts. The primer set for the first-round RT-PCR of the TCR CDR3 was HTBI. TCRdb itself ran the multiplex PCR reads through MiXCR, one entry per CDR3 protein. The sample records 550,000 to 800,000 distinct CDR3 sequences, about a sixth being singletons.

This chain uses TRBV28 with TRBJ2-7; D might be TRBD2 (6 bases). The sample consisted of blood. This sequence originates from a man between 18 and 35 years old with Graves' hyperthyroidism. CDR3 sequence: CASSFGGVGQQYF. In DNA form, the CDR3 reads TGTGCCAGCAGTTTCGGCGGGGTCGGACAGCAGTACTTC.